The clone carrying this T cell receptor (beta chain) was seen at least ten times. Its antigen is undetermined. The entry originates in a study of early T cells in non-severe SARS-CoV-2 infection. Across the whole study: Sequencing used unsorted whole-blood bulk RNA, so chains lack pairing. Findings and limits, study-wide: CD4 and private specificities were missed by VDJdb matching, which favored anti-spike CD8 responses.

Germline V lookup: CDR1 DFQATT, CDR2 SNEGSKA (reference sequence). V shed 4 bases and J shed 4 bases, with 6 bases lying between them. The CDR3 extends over 11 amino acids. Each cDNA molecule carried a unique molecular identifier. MiXCR, applied by TCRdb to the 5' RACE reads, yields one record per CDR3 protein. Among 50,000 to 55,000 distinct CDR3 sequences listed, more than 9% were seen once. The sample was whole blood. The chain joins TRBV20-1 to TRBJ2-3; D unclear. The receptor was derived from an adult who was a healthcare worker with PCR-confirmed SARS-CoV-2 infection or an uninfected control (not recorded which). The CDR3 bases are TGCAGTGCTATAAGAGCAGATACGCAGTATTTT. Residues: CSAIRADTQYF.